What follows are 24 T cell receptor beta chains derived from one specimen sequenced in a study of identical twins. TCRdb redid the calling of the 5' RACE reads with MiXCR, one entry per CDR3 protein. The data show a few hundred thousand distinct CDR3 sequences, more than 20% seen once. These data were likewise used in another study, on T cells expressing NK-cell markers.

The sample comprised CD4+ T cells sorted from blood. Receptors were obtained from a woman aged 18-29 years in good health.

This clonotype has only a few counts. The CDR3 loop is CASSVVDTNTEAFF. CDR3 DNA: TGTGCCAGCAGCGTAGTAGACACGAACACTGAAGCTTTCTTT. The chain recombines TRBV9 with TRBJ1-1; D remains ambiguous. The germline CDR1 and CDR2 sequences are SGDLS and YYNGEE. V was trimmed by 0 bases and J by 1 base, leaving 7 bases between them. This CDR3 has 14 residues.

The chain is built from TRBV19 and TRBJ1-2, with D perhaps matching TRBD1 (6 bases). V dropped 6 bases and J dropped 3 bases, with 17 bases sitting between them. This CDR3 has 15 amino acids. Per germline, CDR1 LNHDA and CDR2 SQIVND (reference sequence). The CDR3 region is CASSTTGSGDYGYTF. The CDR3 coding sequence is TGTGCCAGTAGCACGACAGGCTCCGGCGACTATGGCTACACCTTC.

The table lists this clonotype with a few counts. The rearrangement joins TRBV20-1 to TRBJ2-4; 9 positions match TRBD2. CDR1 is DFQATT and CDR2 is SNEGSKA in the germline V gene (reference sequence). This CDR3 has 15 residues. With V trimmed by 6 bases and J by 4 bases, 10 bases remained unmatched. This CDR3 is CSAHRPGLAKNIQYF. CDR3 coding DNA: TGCAGTGCCCACCGGCCGGGACTAGCTAAAAACATTCAGTACTTC.

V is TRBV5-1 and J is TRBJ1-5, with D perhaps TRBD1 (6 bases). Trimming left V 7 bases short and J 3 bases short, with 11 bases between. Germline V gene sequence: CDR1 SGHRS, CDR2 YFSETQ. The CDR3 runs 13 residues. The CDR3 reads CASASGVNQPQHF. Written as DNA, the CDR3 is TGCGCCAGCGCCTCAGGGGTCAATCAGCCCCAGCATTTT.

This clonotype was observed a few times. For the CDR3, the DNA is TGTGCCAGCAGTTACTCGATGCAGCAGGGATACACTGAAGCTTTCTTT. Its protein product is CASSYSMQQGYTEAFF. This sequence joins TRBV6-5 and TRBJ1-1, with D maybe TRBD1 (5 bases). Germline lookup yields CDR1 MNHEY and CDR2 SVGAGI. V lost 0 bases, J lost 3 bases, and 14 bases lay in between. CDR3 size: 16 residues.

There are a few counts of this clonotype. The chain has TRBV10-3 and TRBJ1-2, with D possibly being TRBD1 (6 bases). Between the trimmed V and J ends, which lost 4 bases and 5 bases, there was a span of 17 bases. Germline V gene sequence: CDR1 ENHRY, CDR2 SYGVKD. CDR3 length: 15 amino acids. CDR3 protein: CAISAGNTGQYGYTF. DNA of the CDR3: TGTGCCATCAGTGCCGGGAATACAGGGCAATATGGCTACACCTTC.

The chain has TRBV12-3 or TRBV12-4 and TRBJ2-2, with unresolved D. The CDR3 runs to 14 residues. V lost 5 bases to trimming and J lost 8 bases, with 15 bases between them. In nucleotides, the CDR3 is TGTGCCAGCAGTCTCCTCCCCCCCGCTGGGGAGCTGTTTTTT. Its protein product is CASSLLPPAGELFF.

As DNA, the CDR3 is TGTGCCAGCAGCATGGCTAGCGGGGGCCCCAGTAGTCACCATGAGCAGTTCTTC. Residues: CASSMASGGPSSHHEQFF. The J gene is TRBJ2-1, the V gene TRBV21-1; TRBD2 reflects the table's D call only, with no check against the DNA. TRBV21-1 is classified as a pseudogene. The CDR3 loop spans 18 amino acids.

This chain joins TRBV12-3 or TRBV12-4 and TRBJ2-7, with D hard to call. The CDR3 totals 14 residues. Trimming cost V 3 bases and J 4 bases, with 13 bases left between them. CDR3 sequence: CASSLVLPPYEQYF. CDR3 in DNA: TGTGCCAGCAGTTTGGTCCTCCCCCCTTACGAGCAGTACTTC.

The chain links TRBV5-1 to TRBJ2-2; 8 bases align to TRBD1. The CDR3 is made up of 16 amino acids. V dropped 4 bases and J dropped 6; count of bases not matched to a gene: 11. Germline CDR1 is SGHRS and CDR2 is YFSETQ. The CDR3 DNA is TGCGCCAGCAGCAAACAATTACAGGGGGGTCCCGGGGAGCTGTTTTTT. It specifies CASSKQLQGGPGELFF.

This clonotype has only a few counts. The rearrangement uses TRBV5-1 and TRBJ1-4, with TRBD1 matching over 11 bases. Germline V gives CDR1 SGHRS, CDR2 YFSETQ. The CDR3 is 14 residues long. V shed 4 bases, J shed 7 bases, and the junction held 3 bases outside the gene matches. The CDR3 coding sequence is TGCGCCAGCAGCGTCGGGACAGGGGGTGAAAAACTGTTTTTT. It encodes CASSVGTGGEKLFF.

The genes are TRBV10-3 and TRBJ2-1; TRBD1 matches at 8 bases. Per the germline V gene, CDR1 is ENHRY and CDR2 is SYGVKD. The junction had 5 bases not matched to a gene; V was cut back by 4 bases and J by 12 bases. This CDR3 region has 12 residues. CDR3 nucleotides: TGTGCCATCAGTGGGGGGACAGGTGGGCAGTTCTTC. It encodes CAISGGTGGQFF.

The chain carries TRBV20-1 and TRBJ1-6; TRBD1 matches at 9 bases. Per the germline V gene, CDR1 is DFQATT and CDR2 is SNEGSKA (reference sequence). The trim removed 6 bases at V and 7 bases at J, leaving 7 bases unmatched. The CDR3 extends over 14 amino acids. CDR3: CSASRDRDNSPLHF. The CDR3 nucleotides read TGCAGTGCCTCCCGGGACAGGGACAATTCACCCCTCCACTTT.

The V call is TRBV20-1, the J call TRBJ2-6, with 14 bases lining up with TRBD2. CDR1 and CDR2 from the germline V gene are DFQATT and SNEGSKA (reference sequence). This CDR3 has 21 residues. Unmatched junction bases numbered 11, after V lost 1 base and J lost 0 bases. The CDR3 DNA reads TGCAGTGCTAGAGTATTGACTAGCGGGAGGGAGGAGTTCTCTGGGGCCAACGTCCTGACTTTC. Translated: CSARVLTSGREEFSGANVLTF.

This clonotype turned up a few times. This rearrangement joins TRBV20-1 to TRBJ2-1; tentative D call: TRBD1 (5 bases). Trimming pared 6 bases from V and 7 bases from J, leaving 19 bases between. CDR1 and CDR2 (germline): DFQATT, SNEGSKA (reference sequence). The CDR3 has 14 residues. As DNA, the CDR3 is TGCAGTGCCACAGGCCCCTTCTTGGGAAATGAGCAGTTCTTC. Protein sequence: CSATGPFLGNEQFF.

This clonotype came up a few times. This CDR3 is CSARDVRQETQYF. For the CDR3, the DNA is TGCAGTGCTAGAGATGTCCGGCAAGAGACCCAGTACTTC. This chain connects TRBV20-1 to TRBJ2-5, with D hard to call. CDR1 and CDR2 from the germline V gene are DFQATT and SNEGSKA (reference sequence). Deletions cut 0 bases from V and 2 bases from J, with 7 bases between. The CDR3 is 13 amino acids.

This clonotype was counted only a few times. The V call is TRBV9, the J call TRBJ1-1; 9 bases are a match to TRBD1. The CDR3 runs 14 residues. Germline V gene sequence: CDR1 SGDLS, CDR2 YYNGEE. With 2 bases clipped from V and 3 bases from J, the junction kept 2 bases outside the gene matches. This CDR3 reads CASSVRQGDTEAFF. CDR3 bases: TGTGCCAGCAGCGTCCGACAGGGGGACACTGAAGCTTTCTTT.

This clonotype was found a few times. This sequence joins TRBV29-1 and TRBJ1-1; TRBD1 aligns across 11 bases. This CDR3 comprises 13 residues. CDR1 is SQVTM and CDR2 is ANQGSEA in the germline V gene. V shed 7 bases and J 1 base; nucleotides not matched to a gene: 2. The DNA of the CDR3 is TGCAGCGCAGGGACAGGGGGGAACACTGAAGCTTTCTTT. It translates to CSAGTGGNTEAFF.

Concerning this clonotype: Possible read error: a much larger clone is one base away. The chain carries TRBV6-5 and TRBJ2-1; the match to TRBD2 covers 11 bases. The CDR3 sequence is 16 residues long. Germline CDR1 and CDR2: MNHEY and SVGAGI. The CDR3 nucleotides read TGTGCCAGCAGATACTCGAGGGGACTAGCGGTTAATGAGCAGTTCTTC. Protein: CASRYSRGLAVNEQFF.

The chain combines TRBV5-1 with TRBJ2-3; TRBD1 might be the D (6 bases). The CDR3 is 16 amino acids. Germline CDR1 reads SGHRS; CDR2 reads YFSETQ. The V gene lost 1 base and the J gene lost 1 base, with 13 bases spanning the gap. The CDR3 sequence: CASSLRNQGRTDTQYF. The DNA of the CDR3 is TGCGCCAGCAGCTTGCGTAACCAGGGGCGCACAGATACGCAGTATTTT. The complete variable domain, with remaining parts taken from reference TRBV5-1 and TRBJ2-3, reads KAGVTQTPRYLIKTRGQQVTLSCSPISGHRSVSWYQQTPGQGLQFLFEYFSETQRNKGNFPGRFSGRQFSNSRSEMNVSTLELGDSALYLCASSLRNQGRTDTQYFGPGTRLTVL.

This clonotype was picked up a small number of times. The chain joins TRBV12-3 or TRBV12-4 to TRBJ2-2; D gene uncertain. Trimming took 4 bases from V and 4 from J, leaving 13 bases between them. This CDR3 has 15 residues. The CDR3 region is CASSSSGKPTGELFF. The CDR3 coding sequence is TGTGCCAGCAGTTCCTCAGGAAAACCCACCGGGGAGCTGTTTTTT.

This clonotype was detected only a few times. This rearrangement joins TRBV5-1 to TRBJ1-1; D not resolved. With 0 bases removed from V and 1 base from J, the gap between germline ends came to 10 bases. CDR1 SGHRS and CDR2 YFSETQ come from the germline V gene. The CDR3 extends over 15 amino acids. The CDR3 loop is CASSLAPGGNTEAFF. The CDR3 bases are TGCGCCAGCAGCTTGGCGCCGGGCGGGAACACTGAAGCTTTCTTT.

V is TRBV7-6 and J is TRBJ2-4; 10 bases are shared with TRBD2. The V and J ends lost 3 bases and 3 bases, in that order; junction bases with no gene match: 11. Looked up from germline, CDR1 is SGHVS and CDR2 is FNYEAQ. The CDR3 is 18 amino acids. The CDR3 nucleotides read TGTGCCAGCAGCTTCCAGAAGCGGGAGGGCAAGGGCAAAAACATTCAGTACTTC. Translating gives CASSFQKREGKGKNIQYF. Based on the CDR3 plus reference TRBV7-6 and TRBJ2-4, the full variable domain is GAGVSQSPRYKVTKRGQDVALRCDPISGHVSLYWYRQALGQGPEFLTYFNYEAQQDKSGLPNDRFSAERPEGSISTLTIQRTEQRDSAMYRCASSFQKREGKGKNIQYFGAGTRLSVL.

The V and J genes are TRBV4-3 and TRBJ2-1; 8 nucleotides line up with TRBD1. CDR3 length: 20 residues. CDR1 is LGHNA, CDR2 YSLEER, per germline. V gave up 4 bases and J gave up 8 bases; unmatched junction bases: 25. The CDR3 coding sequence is TGCGCCAGCAGCCGAGAGTTGGGCAGGGGGCGTGGGGAGAGTGTCCATGAGCAGTTCTTC. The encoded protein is CASSRELGRGRGESVHEQFF.